The clone carrying this TCR beta chain was seen a single time. Other DNA sequences of this sample code for an identical CDR3. The data derive from a study of control samples from healthy donors and cancer patients. Trimming took off 1 base at V and 3 bases at J, with 3 bases between the two ends. Germline V gene sequence: CDR1 KGHSH, CDR2 LQKENI. The CDR3 spans 13 residues. The method was immunoSEQ multiplex PCR; TCRdb's version includes in-frame clones alone and lacks a portion of them. The repertoire holds approximately 170,000 clones, with 91% as singletons. The TCR comes from a woman aged 25 to 39 in good health. The sample was blood. The chain combines TRBV18 with TRBJ2-2; D is unclear. The chain's CDR3 is CASSPLDTGELFF. The DNA of the CDR3 is TGTGCCAGCTCACCACTAGACACCGGGGAGCTGTTTTTT.